These T cell receptor beta chains were read from a single sample in a study of T-cell reconstitution after alpha-beta-depleted transplantation in children. TCRdb ran MiXCR on the PCR reads and lists one entry per CDR3 protein. The sample shows approximately 520,000 distinct CDR3 sequences, 11% of them seen only once. Sample: PBMCs, mostly from graft donor cells, taken 180 days after TCRalphabeta/CD19-depleted stem cell transplant. The receptors originated from a female patient between 2 and 15 years old who had a stem cell transplant for aplastic anemia, so the T cells may come from the graft donor. The CDR3 runs from the conserved cysteine through the conserved F or W. The D gene is left open where the match is weak. A row's size may be missing; if present it is once, few, many or a size class.

abundance: .; v_gene: TRBV7-9; d_gene: .; j_gene: TRBJ1-5; CDR3aa: CASSPGGSAQPQHF; CDR3nt: TGTGCCAGCAGCCCTGGTGGTAGCGCGCAGCCCCAGCATTTT
abundance: .; v_gene: TRBV19; d_gene: TRBD1; j_gene: TRBJ2-1; CDR3aa: CASSHRGIKNEQFF; CDR3nt: TGTGCCAGTAGTCACAGGGGCATTAAGAATGAGCAGTTCTTC
abundance: few; v_gene: TRBV30; d_gene: .; j_gene: TRBJ2-1; CDR3aa: CAWRGGAIYNEQFF; CDR3nt: TGTGCCTGGAGGGGGGGGGCCATTTACAATGAGCAGTTCTTC
abundance: few; v_gene: TRBV28; d_gene: TRBD2; j_gene: TRBJ2-7; CDR3aa: CASSLMGLAGVREQYF; CDR3nt: TGTGCCAGCAGTTTAATGGGACTAGCGGGAGTGCGGGAGCAGTACTTC
abundance: few; v_gene: TRBV27; d_gene: TRBD1; j_gene: TRBJ1-1; CDR3aa: CASSRGQVFMNTEAFF; CDR3nt: TGTGCCAGCAGCAGAGGACAGGTATTCATGAACACTGAAGCTTTCTTT
abundance: few; v_gene: TRBV6-1; d_gene: .; j_gene: TRBJ2-1; CDR3aa: CASSGPDEQFF; CDR3nt: TGTGCCAGCAGTGGACCGGATGAGCAGTTCTTC
abundance: many; v_gene: TRBV5-8; d_gene: TRBD2; j_gene: TRBJ2-3; CDR3aa: CASRFLAGSTDTQYF; CDR3nt: TGTGCCAGCAGATTTCTAGCGGGGAGCACAGATACGCAGTATTTT
abundance: many; v_gene: TRBV5-1; d_gene: TRBD2; j_gene: TRBJ2-1; CDR3aa: CASSLQSGRLYNEQFF; CDR3nt: TGCGCCAGCAGCTTGCAAAGCGGGAGACTTTACAATGAGCAGTTCTTC
abundance: .; v_gene: TRBV12-3/TRBV12-4; d_gene: TRBD1; j_gene: TRBJ2-7; CDR3aa: CASSSRDRAKGEQYF; CDR3nt: TGTGCCAGCAGTTCCCGGGACAGGGCTAAAGGCGAGCAGTACTTC
abundance: few; v_gene: TRBV4-3; d_gene: .; j_gene: TRBJ1-1; CDR3aa: CASSEGRGHNTEAFF; CDR3nt: TGCGCCAGCAGCGAAGGTCGGGGTCACAACACTGAAGCTTTCTTT